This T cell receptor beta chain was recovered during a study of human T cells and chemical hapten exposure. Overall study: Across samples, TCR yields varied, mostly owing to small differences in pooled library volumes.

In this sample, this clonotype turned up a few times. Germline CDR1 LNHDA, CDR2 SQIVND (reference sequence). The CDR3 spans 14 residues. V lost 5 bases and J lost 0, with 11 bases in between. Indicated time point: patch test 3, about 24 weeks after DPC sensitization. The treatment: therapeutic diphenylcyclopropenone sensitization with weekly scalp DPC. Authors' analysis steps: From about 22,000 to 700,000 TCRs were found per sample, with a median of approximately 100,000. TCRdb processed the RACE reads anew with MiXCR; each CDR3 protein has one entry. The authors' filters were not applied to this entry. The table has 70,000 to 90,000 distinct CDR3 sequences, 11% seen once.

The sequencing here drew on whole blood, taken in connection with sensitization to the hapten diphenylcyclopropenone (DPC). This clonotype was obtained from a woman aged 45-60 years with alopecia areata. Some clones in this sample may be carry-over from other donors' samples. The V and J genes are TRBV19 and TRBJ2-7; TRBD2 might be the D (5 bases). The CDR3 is CASSSGSGSYEQYF. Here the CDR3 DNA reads TGTGCCAGTAGTTCGGGGAGCGGCTCCTACGAGCAGTACTTC.